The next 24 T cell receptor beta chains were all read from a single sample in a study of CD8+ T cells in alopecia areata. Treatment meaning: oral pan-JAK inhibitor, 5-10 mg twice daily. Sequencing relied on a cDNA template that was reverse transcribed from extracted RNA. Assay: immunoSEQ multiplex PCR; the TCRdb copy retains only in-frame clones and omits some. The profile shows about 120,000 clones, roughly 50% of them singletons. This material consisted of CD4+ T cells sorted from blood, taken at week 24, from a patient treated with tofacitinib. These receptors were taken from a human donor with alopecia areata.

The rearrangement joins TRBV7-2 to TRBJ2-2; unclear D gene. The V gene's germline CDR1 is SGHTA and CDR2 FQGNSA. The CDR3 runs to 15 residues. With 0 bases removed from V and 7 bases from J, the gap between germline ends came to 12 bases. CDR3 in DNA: TGTGCCAGCAGCTTAGCCCCCGCTTTAGTCGGGGAGCTGTTTTTT. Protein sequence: CASSLAPALVGELFF.

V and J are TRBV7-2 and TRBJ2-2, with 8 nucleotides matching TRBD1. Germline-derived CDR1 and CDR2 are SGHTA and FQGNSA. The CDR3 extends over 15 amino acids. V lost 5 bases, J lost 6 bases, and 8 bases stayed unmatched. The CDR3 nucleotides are TGTGCCAGCAGCCCCGGGACAGGTGCTCCCGGGGAGCTGTTTTTT. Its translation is CASSPGTGAPGELFF.

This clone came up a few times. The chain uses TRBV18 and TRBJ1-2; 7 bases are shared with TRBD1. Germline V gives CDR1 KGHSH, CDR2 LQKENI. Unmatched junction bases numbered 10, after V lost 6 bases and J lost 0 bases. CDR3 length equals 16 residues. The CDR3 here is CASSPGQPGANYGYTF. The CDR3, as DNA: TGTGCCAGCTCTCCGGGACAGCCAGGGGCTAACTATGGCTACACCTTC.

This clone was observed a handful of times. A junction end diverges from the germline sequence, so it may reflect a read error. The CDR3 DNA follows: TGCAGCGTTGAAGGTTTGCAGGGTGGGGACTTC. Amino acid sequence: CSVEGLQGGDF. This chain uses TRBV29-1 with TRBJ2-5, with a possible D match to TRBD1 (5 bases). Germline CDR1 and CDR2: SQVTM and ANQGSEA. This CDR3 is built from 11 residues.

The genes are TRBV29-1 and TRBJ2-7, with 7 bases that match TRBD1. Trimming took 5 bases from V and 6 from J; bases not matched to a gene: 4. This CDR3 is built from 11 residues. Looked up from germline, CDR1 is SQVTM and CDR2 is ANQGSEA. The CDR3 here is CSVTQGFEQYF. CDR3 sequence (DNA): TGCAGCGTTACACAGGGGTTCGAGCAGTACTTC.

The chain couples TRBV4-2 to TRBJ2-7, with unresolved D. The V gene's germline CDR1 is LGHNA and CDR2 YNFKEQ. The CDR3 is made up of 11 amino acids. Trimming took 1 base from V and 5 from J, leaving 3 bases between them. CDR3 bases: TGTGCCAGCAGCCAAGGGAACGAGCAGTACTTC. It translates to CASSQGNEQYF.

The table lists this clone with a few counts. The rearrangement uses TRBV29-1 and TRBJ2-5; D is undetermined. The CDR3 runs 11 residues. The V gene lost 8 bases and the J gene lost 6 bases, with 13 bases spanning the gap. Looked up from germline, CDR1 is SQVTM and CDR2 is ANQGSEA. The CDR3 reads CSSVDSQTQYF. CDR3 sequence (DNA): TGCAGCTCAGTTGATAGCCAGACCCAGTACTTC.

The chain's CDR3 is CSVGASGGAGGNEQFF. DNA for the CDR3: TGCAGCGTTGGGGCTAGCGGGGGGGCCGGAGGCAATGAGCAGTTCTTC. The chain combines TRBV29-1 with TRBJ2-1; 12 nucleotides match TRBD2. Per germline, CDR1 SQVTM and CDR2 ANQGSEA. J gave up 6 bases and V 4 bases, and 10 bases lay outside the gene matches. The CDR3 runs to 16 residues.

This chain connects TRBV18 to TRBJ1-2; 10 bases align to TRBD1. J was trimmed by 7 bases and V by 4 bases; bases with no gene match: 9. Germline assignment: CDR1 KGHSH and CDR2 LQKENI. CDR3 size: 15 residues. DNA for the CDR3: TGTGCCAGCTCACTCAGCGGGACAGGGGTGGCTGGCTACACCTTC. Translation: CASSLSGTGVAGYTF. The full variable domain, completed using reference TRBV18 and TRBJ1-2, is NAGVMQNPRHLVRRRGQEARLRCSPMKGHSHVYWYRQLPEEGLKFMVYLQKENIIDESGMPKERFSAEFPKEGPSILRIQQVVRGDSAAYFCASSLSGTGVAGYTFGSGTRLTVV.

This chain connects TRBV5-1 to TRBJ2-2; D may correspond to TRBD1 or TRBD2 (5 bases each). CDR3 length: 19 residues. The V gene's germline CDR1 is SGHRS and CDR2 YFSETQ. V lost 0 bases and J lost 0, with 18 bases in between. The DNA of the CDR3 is TGCGCCAGCAGCTTGGGACCCCGGGACCAGACATCGAACACCGGGGAGCTGTTTTTT. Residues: CASSLGPRDQTSNTGELFF.

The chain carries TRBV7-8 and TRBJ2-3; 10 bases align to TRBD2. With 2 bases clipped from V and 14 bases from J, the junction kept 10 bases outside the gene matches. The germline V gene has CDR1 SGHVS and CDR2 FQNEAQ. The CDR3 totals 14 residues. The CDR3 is CASSLNSGGMRRYF. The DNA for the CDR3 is TGTGCCAGCAGCTTAAATAGCGGGGGGATGAGGAGGTATTTT.

The CDR3 coding sequence is TGTGCCAGCAGCTTCTGGTTAGGAAGGGTACGCTACAATGAGCAGTTCTTC. Protein product: CASSFWLGRVRYNEQFF. The chain combines TRBV5-6 with TRBJ2-1; no clear D gene. The germline V and J ends were trimmed by 2 bases and 3 bases, with 18 bases remaining between them. The CDR3 is made up of 17 amino acids. CDR1 SGHDT and CDR2 YYEEEE come from the germline V gene.

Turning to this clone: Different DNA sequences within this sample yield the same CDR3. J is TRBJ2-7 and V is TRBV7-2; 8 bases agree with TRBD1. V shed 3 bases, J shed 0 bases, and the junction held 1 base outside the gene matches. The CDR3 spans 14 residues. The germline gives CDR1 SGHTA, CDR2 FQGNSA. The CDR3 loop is CASSLGTGSYEQYF. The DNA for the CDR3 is TGTGCCAGCAGCTTGGGGACAGGCTCCTACGAGCAGTACTTC.

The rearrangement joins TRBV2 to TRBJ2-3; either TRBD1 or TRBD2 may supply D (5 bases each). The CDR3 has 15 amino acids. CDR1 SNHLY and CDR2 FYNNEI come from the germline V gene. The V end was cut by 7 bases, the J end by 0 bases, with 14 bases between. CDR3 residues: CASNGGAVSTDTQYF. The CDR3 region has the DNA TGTGCCAGCAATGGGGGAGCGGTTAGCACAGATACGCAGTATTTT.

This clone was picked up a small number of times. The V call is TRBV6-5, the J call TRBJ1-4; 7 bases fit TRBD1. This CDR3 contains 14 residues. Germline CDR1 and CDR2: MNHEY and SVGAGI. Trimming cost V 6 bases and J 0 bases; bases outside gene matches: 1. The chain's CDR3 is CASRGTATNEKLFF. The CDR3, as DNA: TGTGCCAGCAGGGGGACAGCAACTAATGAAAAACTGTTTTTT.

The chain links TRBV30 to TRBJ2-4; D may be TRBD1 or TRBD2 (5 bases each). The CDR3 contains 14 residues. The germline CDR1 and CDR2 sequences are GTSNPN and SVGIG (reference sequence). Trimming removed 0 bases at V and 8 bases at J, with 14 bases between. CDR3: CAWSVGPRGDIQYF. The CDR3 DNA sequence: TGTGCCTGGAGTGTAGGTCCCAGAGGGGACATTCAGTACTTC.

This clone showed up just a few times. The CDR3 DNA reads as TGCGCCAGCAGCCCAGGGACAGGGAATCAGCCCCAGCATTTT. Its translation is CASSPGTGNQPQHF. This rearrangement joins TRBV5-1 to TRBJ1-5, with 9 bases aligning to TRBD1. The CDR3 consists of 14 residues. With V trimmed by 4 bases and J by 4 bases, 3 bases remained unmatched. CDR1 SGHRS and CDR2 YFSETQ come from the germline V gene.

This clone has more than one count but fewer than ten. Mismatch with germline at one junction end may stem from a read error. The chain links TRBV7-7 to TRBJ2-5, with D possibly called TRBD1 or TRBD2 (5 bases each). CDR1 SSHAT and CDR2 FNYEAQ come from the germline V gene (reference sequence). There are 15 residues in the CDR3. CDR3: CASSRGRVSQETQYF. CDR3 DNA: TGTGCTAGCAGTCGGGGCAGGGTCAGCCAAGAGACCCAGTACTTC.

Here the CDR3 reads CASSLVGPGVRADTQYF. As DNA, the CDR3 is TGCGCCAGCAGCTTGGTAGGGCCAGGGGTTCGAGCAGATACGCAGTATTTT. V gene TRBV5-1 combines with J gene TRBJ2-3; tentative D call: TRBD1 (6 bases). The CDR3 is 17 residues long. Germline CDR1 and CDR2: SGHRS and YFSETQ. The V and J ends lost 0 bases and 4 bases respectively, with 18 bases between them. The whole variable domain, remainder taken from reference TRBV5-1 and TRBJ2-3, is KAGVTQTPRYLIKTRGQQVTLSCSPISGHRSVSWYQQTPGQGLQFLFEYFSETQRNKGNFPGRFSGRQFSNSRSEMNVSTLELGDSALYLCASSLVGPGVRADTQYFGPGTRLTVL.

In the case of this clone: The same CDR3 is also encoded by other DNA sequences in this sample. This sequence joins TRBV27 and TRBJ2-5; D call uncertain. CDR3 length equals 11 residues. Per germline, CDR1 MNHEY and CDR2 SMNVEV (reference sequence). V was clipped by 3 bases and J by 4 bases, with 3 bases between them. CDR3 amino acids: CASSLGETQYF. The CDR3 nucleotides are TGTGCCAGCAGTTTGGGAGAGACCCAGTACTTC.

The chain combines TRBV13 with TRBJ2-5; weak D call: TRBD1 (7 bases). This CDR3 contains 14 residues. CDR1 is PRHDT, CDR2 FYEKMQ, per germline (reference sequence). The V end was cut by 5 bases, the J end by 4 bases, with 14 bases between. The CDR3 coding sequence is TGTGCCAGCAGCCTCAGACAGGGAGGAGAGACCCAGTACTTC. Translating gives CASSLRQGGETQYF.

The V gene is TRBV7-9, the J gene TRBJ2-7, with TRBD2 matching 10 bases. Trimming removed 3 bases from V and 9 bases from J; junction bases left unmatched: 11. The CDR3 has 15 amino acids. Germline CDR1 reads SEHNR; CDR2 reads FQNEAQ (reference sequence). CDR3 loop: CASSFPGTSVRGQYF. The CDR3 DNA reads TGTGCCAGCAGCTTCCCCGGGACTAGCGTTAGAGGGCAGTACTTC.

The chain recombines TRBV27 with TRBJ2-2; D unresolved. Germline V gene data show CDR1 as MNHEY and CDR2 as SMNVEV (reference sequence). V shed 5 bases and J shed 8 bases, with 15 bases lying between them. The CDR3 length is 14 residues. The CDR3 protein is CASSRRPVGGELFF. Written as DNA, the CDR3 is TGTGCCAGCAGTCGCCGCCCTGTCGGGGGGGAGCTGTTTTTT.

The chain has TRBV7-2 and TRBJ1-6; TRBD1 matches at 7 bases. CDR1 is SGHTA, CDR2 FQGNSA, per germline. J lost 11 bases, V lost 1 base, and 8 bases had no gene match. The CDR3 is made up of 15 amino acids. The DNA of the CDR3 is TGTGCCAGCAGCTTAGGACAGGGAATCGGGACACCCCTCCACTTT. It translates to CASSLGQGIGTPLHF. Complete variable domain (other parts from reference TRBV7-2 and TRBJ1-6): GAGVSQSPSNKVTEKGKDVELRCDPISGHTALYWYRQSLGQGLEFLIYFQGNSAPDKSGLPSDRFSAERTGGSVSTLTIQRTQQEDSAVYLCASSLGQGIGTPLHFGNGTRLTVT.